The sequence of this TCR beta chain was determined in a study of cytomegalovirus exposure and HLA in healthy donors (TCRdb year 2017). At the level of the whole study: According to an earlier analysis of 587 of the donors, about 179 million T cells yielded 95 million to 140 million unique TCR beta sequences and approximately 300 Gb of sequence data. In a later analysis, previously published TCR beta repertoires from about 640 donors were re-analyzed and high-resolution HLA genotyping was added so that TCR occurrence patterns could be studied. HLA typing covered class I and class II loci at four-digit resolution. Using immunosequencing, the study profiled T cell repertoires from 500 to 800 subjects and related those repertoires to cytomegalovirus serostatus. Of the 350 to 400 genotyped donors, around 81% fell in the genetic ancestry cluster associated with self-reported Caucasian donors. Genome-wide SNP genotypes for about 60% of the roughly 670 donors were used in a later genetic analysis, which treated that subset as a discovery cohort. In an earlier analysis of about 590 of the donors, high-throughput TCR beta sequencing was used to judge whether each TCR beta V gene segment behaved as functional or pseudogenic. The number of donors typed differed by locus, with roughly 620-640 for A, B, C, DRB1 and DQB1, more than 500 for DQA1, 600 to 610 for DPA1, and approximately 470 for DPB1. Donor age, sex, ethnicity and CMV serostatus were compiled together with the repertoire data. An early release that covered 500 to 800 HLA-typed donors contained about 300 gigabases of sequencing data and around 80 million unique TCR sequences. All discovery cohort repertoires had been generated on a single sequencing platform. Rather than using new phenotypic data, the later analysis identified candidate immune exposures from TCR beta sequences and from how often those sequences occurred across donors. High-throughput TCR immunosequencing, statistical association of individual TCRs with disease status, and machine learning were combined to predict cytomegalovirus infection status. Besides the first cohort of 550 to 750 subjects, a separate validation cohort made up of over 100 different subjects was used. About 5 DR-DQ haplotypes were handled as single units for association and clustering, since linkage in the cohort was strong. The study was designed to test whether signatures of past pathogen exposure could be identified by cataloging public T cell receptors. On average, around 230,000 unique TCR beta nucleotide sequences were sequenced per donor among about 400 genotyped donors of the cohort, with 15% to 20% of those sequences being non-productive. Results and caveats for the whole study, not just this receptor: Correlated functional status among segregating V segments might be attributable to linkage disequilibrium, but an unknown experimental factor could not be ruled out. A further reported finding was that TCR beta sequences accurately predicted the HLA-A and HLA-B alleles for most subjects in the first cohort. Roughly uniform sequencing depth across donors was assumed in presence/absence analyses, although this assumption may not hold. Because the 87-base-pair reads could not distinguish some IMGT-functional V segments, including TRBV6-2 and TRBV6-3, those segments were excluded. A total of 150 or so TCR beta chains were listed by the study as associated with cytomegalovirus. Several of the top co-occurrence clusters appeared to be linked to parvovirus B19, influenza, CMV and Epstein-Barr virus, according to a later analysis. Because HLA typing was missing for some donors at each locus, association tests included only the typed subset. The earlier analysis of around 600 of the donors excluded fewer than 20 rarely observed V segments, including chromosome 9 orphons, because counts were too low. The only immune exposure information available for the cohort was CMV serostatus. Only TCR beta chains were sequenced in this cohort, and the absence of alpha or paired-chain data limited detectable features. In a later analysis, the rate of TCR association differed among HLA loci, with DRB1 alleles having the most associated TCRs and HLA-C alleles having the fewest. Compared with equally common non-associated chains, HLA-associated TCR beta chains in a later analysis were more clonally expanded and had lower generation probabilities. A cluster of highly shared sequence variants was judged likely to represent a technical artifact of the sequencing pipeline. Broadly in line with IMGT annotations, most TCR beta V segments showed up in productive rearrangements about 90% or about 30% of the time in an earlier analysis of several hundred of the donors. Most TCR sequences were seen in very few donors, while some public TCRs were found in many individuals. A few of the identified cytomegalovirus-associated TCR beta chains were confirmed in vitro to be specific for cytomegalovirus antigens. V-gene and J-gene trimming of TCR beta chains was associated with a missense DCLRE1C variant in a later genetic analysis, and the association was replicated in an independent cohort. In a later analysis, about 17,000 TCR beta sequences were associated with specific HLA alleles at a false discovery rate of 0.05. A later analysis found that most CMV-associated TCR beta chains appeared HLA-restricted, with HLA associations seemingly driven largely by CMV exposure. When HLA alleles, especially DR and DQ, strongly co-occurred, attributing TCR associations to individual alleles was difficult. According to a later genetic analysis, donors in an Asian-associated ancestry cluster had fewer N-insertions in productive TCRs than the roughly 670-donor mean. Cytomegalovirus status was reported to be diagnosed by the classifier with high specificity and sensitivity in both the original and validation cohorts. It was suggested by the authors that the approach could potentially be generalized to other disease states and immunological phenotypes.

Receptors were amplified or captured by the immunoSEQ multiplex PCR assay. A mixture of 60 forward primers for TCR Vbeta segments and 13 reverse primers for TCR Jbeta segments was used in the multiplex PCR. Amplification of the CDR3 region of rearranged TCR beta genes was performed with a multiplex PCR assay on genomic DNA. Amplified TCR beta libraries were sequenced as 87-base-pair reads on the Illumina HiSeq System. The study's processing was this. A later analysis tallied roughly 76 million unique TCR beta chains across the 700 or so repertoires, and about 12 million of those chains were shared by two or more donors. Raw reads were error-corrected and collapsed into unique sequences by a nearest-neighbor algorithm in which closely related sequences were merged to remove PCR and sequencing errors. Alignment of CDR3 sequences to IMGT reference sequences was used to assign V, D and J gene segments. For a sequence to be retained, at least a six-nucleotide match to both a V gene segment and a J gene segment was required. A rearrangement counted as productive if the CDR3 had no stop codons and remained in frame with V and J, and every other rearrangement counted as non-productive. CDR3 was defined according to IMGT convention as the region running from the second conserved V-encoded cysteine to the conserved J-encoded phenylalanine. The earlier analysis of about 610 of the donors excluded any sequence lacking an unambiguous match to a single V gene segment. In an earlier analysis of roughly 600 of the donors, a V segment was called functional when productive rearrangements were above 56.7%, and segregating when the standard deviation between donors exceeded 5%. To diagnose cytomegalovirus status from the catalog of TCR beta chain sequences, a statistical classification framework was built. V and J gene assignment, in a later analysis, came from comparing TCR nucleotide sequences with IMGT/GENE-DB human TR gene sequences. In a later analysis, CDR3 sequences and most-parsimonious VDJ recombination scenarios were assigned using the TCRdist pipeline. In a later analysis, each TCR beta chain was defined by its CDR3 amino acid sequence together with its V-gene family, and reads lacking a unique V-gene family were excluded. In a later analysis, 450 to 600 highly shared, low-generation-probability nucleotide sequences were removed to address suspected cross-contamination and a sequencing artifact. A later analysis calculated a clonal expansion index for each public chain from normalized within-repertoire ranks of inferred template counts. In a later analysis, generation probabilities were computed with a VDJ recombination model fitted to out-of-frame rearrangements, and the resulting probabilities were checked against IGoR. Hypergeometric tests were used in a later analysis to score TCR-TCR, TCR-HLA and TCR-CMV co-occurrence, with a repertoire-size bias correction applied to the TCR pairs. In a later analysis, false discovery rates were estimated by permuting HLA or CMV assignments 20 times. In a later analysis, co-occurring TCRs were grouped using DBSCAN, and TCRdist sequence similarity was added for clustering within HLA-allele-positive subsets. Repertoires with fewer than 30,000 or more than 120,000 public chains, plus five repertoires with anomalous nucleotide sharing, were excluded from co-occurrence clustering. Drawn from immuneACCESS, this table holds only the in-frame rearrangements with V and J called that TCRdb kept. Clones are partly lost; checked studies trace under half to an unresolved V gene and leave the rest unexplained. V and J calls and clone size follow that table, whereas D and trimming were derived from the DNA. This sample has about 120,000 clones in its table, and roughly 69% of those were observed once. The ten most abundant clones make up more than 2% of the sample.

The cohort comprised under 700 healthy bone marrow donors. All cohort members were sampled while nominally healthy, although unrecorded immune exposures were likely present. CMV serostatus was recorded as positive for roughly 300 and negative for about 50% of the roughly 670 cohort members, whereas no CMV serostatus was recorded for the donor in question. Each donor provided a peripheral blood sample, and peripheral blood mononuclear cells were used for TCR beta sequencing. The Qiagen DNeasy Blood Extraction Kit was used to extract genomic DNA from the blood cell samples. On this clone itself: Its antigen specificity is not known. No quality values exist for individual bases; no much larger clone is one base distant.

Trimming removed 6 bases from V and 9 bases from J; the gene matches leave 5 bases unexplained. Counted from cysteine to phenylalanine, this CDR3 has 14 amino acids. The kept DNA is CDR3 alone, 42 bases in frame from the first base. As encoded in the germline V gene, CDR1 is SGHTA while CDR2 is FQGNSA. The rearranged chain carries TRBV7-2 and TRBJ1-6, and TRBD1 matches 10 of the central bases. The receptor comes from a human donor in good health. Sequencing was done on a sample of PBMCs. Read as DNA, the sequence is TGTGCCAGCAGTTACCGGGACAGGGGTTCACCCCTCCACTTT. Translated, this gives CASSYRDRGSPLHF.